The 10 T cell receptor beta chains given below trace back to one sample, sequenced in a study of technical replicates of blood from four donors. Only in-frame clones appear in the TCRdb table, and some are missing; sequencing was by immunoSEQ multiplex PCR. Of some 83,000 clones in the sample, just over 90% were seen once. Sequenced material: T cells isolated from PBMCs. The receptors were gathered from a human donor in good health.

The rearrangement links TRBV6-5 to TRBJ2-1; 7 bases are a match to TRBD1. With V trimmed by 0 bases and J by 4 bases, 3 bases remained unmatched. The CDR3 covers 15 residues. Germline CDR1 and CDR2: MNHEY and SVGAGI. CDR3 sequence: CASSYSDREYNEQFF. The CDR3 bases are TGTGCCAGCAGTTACTCCGACAGGGAATACAATGAGCAGTTCTTC.

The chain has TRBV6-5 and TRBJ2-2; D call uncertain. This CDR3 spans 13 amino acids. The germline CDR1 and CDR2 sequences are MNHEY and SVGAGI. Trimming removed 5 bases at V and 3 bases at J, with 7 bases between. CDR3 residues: CASSLPYTGELFF. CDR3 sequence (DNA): TGTGCCAGCAGTCTCCCTTACACCGGGGAGCTGTTTTTT.

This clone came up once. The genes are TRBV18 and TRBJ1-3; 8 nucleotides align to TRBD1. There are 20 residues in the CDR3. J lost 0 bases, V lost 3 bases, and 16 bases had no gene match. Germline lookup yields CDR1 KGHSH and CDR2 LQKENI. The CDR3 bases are TGTGCCAGCTCACCGAATCGAGGACAGGGCATTGGGGGCTCTGGAAACACCATATATTTT. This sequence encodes CASSPNRGQGIGGSGNTIYF.

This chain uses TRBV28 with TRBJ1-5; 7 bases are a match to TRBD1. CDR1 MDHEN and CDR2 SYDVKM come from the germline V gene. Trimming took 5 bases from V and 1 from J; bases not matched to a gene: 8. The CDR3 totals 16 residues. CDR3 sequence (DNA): TGTGCCAGCAGTACACGACAGGGATGGAGCAATCAGCCCCAGCATTTT. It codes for CASSTRQGWSNQPQHF.

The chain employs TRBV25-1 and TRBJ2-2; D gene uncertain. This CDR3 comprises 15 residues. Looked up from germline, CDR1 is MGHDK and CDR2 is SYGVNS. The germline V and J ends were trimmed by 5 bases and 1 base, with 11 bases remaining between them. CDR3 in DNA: TGTGCCAGCAGTCGGTTAGCCAGGAACACCGGGGAGCTGTTTTTT. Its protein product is CASSRLARNTGELFF.

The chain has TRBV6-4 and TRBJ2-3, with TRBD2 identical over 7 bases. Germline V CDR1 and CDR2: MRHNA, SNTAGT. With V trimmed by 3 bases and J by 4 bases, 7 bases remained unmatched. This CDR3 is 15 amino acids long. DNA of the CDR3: TGTGCCAGCAGTGAGGGAGGGTTTTATGCAGATACGCAGTATTTT. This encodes CASSEGGFYADTQYF.

The chain's CDR3 is CASSKSGTGGPGELFF. The CDR3 DNA reads TGTGCCAGCAGTAAGTCCGGGACAGGGGGTCCCGGGGAGCTGTTTTTT. V and J are TRBV2 and TRBJ2-2; 11 bases are a match to TRBD1. V shed 5 bases, J shed 6 bases, and the junction held 8 bases outside the gene matches. The CDR3 spans 16 residues. Germline CDR1 SNHLY, CDR2 FYNNEI.

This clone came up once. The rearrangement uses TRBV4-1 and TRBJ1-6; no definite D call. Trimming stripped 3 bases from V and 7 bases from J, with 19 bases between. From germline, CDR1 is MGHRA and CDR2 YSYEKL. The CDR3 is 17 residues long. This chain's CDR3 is CASSHGRSGPSNSPLHF. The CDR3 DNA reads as TGCGCCAGCAGCCACGGACGGAGCGGGCCGTCAAATTCACCCCTCCACTTT.

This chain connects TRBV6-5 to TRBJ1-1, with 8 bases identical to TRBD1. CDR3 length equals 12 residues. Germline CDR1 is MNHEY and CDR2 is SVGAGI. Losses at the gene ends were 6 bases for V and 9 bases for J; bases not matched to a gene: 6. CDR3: CASSPGTGKAFF. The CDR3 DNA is TGTGCCAGCAGCCCCGGGACAGGCAAAGCTTTCTTT.

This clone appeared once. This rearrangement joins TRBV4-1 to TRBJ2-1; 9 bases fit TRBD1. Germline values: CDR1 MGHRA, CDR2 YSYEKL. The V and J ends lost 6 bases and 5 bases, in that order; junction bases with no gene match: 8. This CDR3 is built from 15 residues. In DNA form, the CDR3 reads TGCGCCAGCAGTCCAGGGACAGGGTTGGACAATGAGCAGTTCTTC. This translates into CASSPGTGLDNEQFF.